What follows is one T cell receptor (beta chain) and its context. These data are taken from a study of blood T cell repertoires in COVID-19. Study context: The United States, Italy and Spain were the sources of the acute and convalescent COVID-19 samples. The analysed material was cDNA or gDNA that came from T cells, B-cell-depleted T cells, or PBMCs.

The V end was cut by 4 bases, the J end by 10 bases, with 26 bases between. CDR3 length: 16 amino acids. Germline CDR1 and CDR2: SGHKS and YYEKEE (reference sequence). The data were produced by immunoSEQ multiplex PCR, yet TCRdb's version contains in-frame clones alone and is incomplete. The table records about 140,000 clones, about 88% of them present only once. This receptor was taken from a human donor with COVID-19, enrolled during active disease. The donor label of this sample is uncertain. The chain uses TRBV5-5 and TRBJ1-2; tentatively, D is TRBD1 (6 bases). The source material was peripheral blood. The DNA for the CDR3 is TGTGCCAGCAGCCCGGACGGACAGTACGACTATGGTGACTACACCTTC. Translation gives CASSPDGQYDYGDYTF.